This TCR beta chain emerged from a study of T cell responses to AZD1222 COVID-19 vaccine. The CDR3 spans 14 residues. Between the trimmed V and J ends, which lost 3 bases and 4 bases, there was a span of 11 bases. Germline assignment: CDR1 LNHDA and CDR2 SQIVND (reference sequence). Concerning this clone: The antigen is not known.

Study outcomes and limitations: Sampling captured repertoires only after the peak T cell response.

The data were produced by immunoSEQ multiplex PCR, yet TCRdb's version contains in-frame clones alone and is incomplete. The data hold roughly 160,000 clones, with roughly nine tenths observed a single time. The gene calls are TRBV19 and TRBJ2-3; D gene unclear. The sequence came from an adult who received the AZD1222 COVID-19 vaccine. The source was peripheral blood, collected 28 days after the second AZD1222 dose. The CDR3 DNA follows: TGTGCCAGTAGTATCTTAGGGTACTCAGATACGCAGTATTTT. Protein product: CASSILGYSDTQYF.